This T cell receptor beta chain appears in the sequencing data of a study of blood T cell repertoires in COVID-19. The table came from immunoSEQ multiplex PCR; TCRdb's copy has only in-frame clones and leaves some out. The repertoire consists of about 210,000 clones, with about 78% occurring once and the leading ten covering roughly 6.7%. This sequence was found in a woman in her 70s with acute or convalescent COVID-19. The sample taken for sequencing was peripheral blood.

DNA for the CDR3: TGTGCCATCAGTGGACAGGGGGCTGGAAACACCATATATTTT. Translated: CAISGQGAGNTIYF. The V call is TRBV10-3, the J call TRBJ1-3, with 9 bases aligning to TRBD1. This CDR3 is 14 amino acids long. Germline V gives CDR1 ENHRY, CDR2 SYGVKD. The ends lost 4 bases at V and 2 bases at J; junction bases unmatched: 0.